These 26 T cell receptor beta chains share one sample of origin, sequenced in a study of blood T cell repertoires in COVID-19. This table comes from immunoSEQ multiplex PCR, and its TCRdb copy is limited to in-frame clones, with some not included. The table includes roughly 280,000 clones, around nine tenths detected once. The sample consisted of peripheral blood. The origin of the receptors is a woman aged 25 to 39 with COVID-19, enrolled during active disease.

V and J are TRBV10-3 and TRBJ2-6; D might be TRBD2 (5 bases). V was clipped by 8 bases and J by 1 base, with 9 bases between them. CDR3 size: 14 residues. Germline lookup yields CDR1 ENHRY and CDR2 SYGVKD. The CDR3 coding sequence is TGTGCCATCTGTCGGGGATCTGGGGCCAACGTCCTGACTTTC. Amino acid sequence: CAICRGSGANVLTF.

The DNA of the CDR3 is TGTGCCAGCAGGGATAGGGCTAGCGGGAGTCGGACGGACTACGAGCAGTACTTC. As protein: CASRDRASGSRTDYEQYF. The gene calls are TRBV5-8 and TRBJ2-7, with TRBD2 identical over 10 bases. Germline values: CDR1 SGHTS, CDR2 YDEGEE. Trimming removed 5 bases from V and 3 bases from J; junction bases left unmatched: 17. The CDR3 extends over 18 amino acids.

In its sample, this clone was seen a few times. This rearrangement joins TRBV29-1 to TRBJ1-3; D gene uncertain. This CDR3 contains 14 residues. V shed 4 bases and J shed 0 bases, with 10 bases lying between them. Germline V CDR1 and CDR2: SQVTM, ANQGSEA. The chain's CDR3 is CSVVEAGSGNTIYF. Here the CDR3 DNA reads TGCAGCGTTGTAGAGGCAGGCTCTGGAAACACCATATATTTT.

The chain recombines TRBV7-2 with TRBJ1-2, with 10 positions matching TRBD1. The J segment lost 2 bases and the V segment lost 2 bases, leaving 2 bases of the junction unmatched. CDR1 is SGHTA and CDR2 is FQGNSA in the germline V gene. This CDR3 is built from 15 residues. The CDR3 coding sequence is TGTGCCAGCAGCTTACCGGGACAGGGGAACTATGGCTACACCTTC. Amino acid sequence: CASSLPGQGNYGYTF.

This chain joins TRBV6-5 and TRBJ2-5; the match to TRBD1 covers 11 bases. CDR3 size: 15 residues. The ends lost 6 bases at V and 3 bases at J; junction bases unmatched: 6. Germline V gives CDR1 MNHEY, CDR2 SVGAGI. CDR3 DNA sequence: TGTGCCAGCAGGAAGGGACAGGGGGTGGAAGAGACCCAGTACTTC. It is translated as CASRKGQGVEETQYF.

This rearrangement joins TRBV11-2 to TRBJ2-1; D is possibly TRBD2 (6 bases). The ends were cut back, 4 bases at V and 7 bases at J, with 11 bases in the middle. The CDR3 runs to 13 residues. Germline V CDR1 and CDR2: SGHAT, FQNNGV. The CDR3: CASSSGLLNEQFF. Here the CDR3 DNA reads TGTGCCAGCAGCTCGGGACTGCTGAATGAGCAGTTCTTC.

The genes are TRBV9 and TRBJ2-7, with 14 bases that match TRBD2. Looked up from germline, CDR1 is SGDLS and CDR2 is YYNGEE. V trimming: 4 bases; J trimming: 5 bases; junction bases outside the gene matches: 5. The length of the CDR3 is 15 residues. The CDR3 sequence: CASSPGLAGVDEQYF. The CDR3, as DNA: TGTGCCAGCAGCCCGGGACTAGCGGGAGTCGACGAGCAGTACTTC.

CDR3 nucleotide sequence: TGTGCCAGCAGTTCGCGGGACTCCGGGGAGCTGTTTTTT. This gives the protein CASSSRDSGELFF. This chain uses TRBV28 with TRBJ2-2; tentatively, D is TRBD2 (6 bases). The CDR3 loop spans 13 amino acids. Germline V lookup: CDR1 MDHEN, CDR2 SYDVKM. V was shortened by 4 bases and J by 6 bases, with 9 bases between the two germline ends.

This chain joins TRBV11-2 and TRBJ1-2, with 10 bases lining up with TRBD1. This CDR3 comprises 14 residues. Germline-derived CDR1 and CDR2 are SGHAT and FQNNGV. V dropped 5 bases and J dropped 5; count of bases not matched to a gene: 5. The CDR3 loop is CASSADRGRYGYTF. DNA of the CDR3: TGTGCCAGCAGCGCCGACAGGGGGCGGTATGGCTACACCTTC.

The CDR3: CASSRTGANTGELFF. For the CDR3, the DNA is TGTGCCAGTTCTCGGACAGGCGCGAACACCGGGGAGCTGTTTTTT. The genes are TRBV2 and TRBJ2-2, with 7 bases matching TRBD1. The CDR3 contains 15 residues. Trimming took 9 bases from V and 0 from J; bases not matched to a gene: 7. CDR1 and CDR2 from the germline V gene are SNHLY and FYNNEI.

The gene calls are TRBV28 and TRBJ1-2; a weak D match, TRBD1 (6 bases). The CDR3 runs 12 residues. V lost 6 bases to trimming and J lost 8 bases, with 13 bases between them. CDR1 MDHEN and CDR2 SYDVKM come from the germline V gene. CDR3 loop: CASRIRGKGYTF. The CDR3 bases are TGTGCCAGCAGGATCAGGGGTAAGGGCTACACCTTC.

This clone was counted between two and nine times. The chain recombines TRBV28 with TRBJ2-7; no clear D. This CDR3 contains 12 residues. From germline, CDR1 is MDHEN and CDR2 SYDVKM. V dropped 3 bases and J dropped 3 bases, with 6 bases sitting between them. CDR3 in amino acids: CASSFSLYEQYF. In nucleotides, the CDR3 is TGTGCCAGCAGTTTTTCCCTCTACGAGCAGTACTTC.

The chain recombines TRBV6-6 with TRBJ1-4; 7 bases fit TRBD1. The CDR3 has 15 residues. Looked up from germline, CDR1 is MNHNY and CDR2 is SVGAGI (reference sequence). The J segment lost 6 bases and the V segment lost 6 bases, leaving 10 bases of the junction unmatched. The DNA of the CDR3 is TGTGCCAGCAGCCCAAGACAGGGAAGCGATGAAAAACTGTTTTTT. Encoded protein: CASSPRQGSDEKLFF.

The V gene is TRBV6-5, the J gene TRBJ1-1; tentative D call: TRBD1 (5 bases). Germline V CDR1 and CDR2: MNHEY, SVGAGI. The CDR3 totals 14 residues. Trimming removed 5 bases from V and 0 bases from J, with 10 bases in between. The CDR3 loop is CASSRTTLNTEAFF. The CDR3 DNA reads TGTGCCAGCAGTAGGACAACCCTGAACACTGAAGCTTTCTTT.

In regard to this clone: Other DNA sequences in the sample encode the same CDR3. The V call is TRBV6-5, the J call TRBJ2-1; 11 nucleotides match TRBD2. The germline V gene has CDR1 MNHEY and CDR2 SVGAGI. The ends lost 0 bases at V and 6 bases at J; junction bases unmatched: 1. This CDR3 comprises 15 residues. The CDR3 sequence is CASSYSLAGGNEQFF. The CDR3 region has the DNA TGTGCCAGCAGTTACTCCCTAGCGGGAGGCAATGAGCAGTTCTTC.

The chain links TRBV6-1 to TRBJ2-7; 9 bases map to TRBD1. The CDR3 totals 16 residues. In germline, CDR1 is MNHNS, CDR2 SASEGT. Trimming cost V 3 bases and J 0 bases; bases outside gene matches: 6. In DNA form, the CDR3 reads TGTGCCAGCAGTGAGACTGGACAGGGGTTCTCCTACGAGCAGTACTTC. It translates to CASSETGQGFSYEQYF.

V and J are TRBV9 and TRBJ2-5, with a possible D match to TRBD2 (6 bases). Germline V gives CDR1 SGDLS, CDR2 YYNGEE. This CDR3 has 12 amino acids. With 3 bases removed from V and 5 bases from J, the gap between germline ends came to 8 bases. The CDR3 DNA reads as TGTGCCAGCAGCGCTACTAGCGAGACCCAGTACTTC. Its translation is CASSATSETQYF.

The chain employs TRBV19 and TRBJ2-7, with D tentatively TRBD2 (6 bases). Per germline, CDR1 LNHDA and CDR2 SQIVND (reference sequence). The ends were cut back, 4 bases at V and 4 bases at J, with 8 bases in the middle. This CDR3 has 12 residues. CDR3 region: CASSTGGYEQYF. As DNA, the CDR3 is TGTGCCAGTAGTACCGGGGGTTACGAGCAGTACTTC.

The chain is built from TRBV3-1 (or the pseudogene TRBV3-2) and TRBJ2-1; possible D gene TRBD2, 6 bases. V lost 4 bases and J 7 bases, leaving 17 bases between the germline ends. CDR1 and CDR2 (germline): LGHDT, YNNKEL (reference sequence). This CDR3 has 15 amino acids. CDR3 sequence: CASSPFGDWLNEQFF. The CDR3 region has the DNA TGTGCCAGCAGCCCGTTCGGGGACTGGCTGAATGAGCAGTTCTTC.

V usage is TRBV27 and J usage is TRBJ1-1; D is possibly TRBD1 (5 bases). The CDR3 length is 14 residues. Trimming took 2 bases from V and 11 from J, leaving 18 bases between them. Germline V CDR1 and CDR2: MNHEY, SMNVEV (reference sequence). Here the CDR3 reads CASSLINTGRNAFF. For the CDR3, the DNA is TGTGCCAGCAGTTTAATCAATACAGGACGAAATGCTTTCTTT.

There are a few counts of this clone. This chain links TRBV10-3 with TRBJ2-7, with 8 bases aligning to TRBD1. The CDR3 is 13 amino acids. Germline V CDR1 and CDR2: ENHRY, SYGVKD. J gave up 6 bases and V 3 bases, and 4 bases lay outside the gene matches. The CDR3, as DNA: TGTGCCATCAGTGACCGACAGGGGCTCGAGCAGTACTTC. Translation gives CAISDRQGLEQYF.

The rearrangement uses TRBV2 and TRBJ1-4; the D gene is possibly TRBD1 (5 bases). The V and J ends lost 4 bases and 12 bases respectively, with 15 bases between them. The germline CDR1 and CDR2 sequences are SNHLY and FYNNEI. This CDR3 spans 13 amino acids. CDR3 bases: TGTGCCAGCAGTGGGACAAAGAAAGGTGAACTGTTTTTT. It translates to CASSGTKKGELFF.

The chain links TRBV7-9 to TRBJ2-3; D gene unclear. CDR1 and CDR2 (germline): SEHNR, FQNEAQ (reference sequence). Trimming removed 7 bases from V and 2 bases from J, with 7 bases in between. The CDR3 is made up of 12 amino acids. In nucleotides, the CDR3 is TGTGCCAGCACCCGCGACACAGATACGCAGTATTTT. This encodes CASTRDTDTQYF.

The gene calls are TRBV24-1 and TRBJ2-2, with 10 bases matching TRBD1. Germline V lookup: CDR1 KGHDR, CDR2 SFDVKD. Trimming removed 3 bases from V and 0 bases from J; junction bases left unmatched: 6. The CDR3 covers 18 residues. The CDR3 loop is CATSDTPGTGANTGELFF. In nucleotides, the CDR3 is TGTGCCACCAGTGATACCCCAGGGACAGGGGCGAACACCGGGGAGCTGTTTTTT.

This rearrangement joins TRBV10-3 to TRBJ1-5; 7 positions match TRBD1. Germline lookup yields CDR1 ENHRY and CDR2 SYGVKD. The CDR3 is made up of 14 amino acids. Losses at the gene ends were 6 bases for V and 4 bases for J; bases not matched to a gene: 6. CDR3 sequence: CAIRGTDFNQPQHF. In DNA, the CDR3 is TGTGCCATCAGGGGGACAGACTTTAATCAGCCCCAGCATTTT.

The chain uses TRBV5-6 and TRBJ1-4; D is uncertain. Germline values: CDR1 SGHDT, CDR2 YYEEEE. V lost 1 base and J 8 bases, leaving 12 bases between the germline ends. This CDR3 is built from 14 residues. The CDR3 here is CASSLFGIKEKLFF. As DNA, the CDR3 is TGTGCCAGCAGCTTGTTCGGTATTAAGGAAAAACTGTTTTTT.